This T cell receptor beta chain was captured by sequencing in a study of T cells in Graves' hyperthyroidism and ophthalmopathy. This clonotype was observed a few times. V gave up 1 base and J gave up 0 bases; unmatched junction bases: 4. The CDR3 runs to 15 residues. Germline CDR1 reads DFQATT; CDR2 reads SNEGSKA (reference sequence). Using RNA transcripts as the source, TCR beta CDR3 regions were amplified. With the HTBI primer set, the TCR CDR3 went through a first round of RT-PCR. From the multiplex PCR reads, TCRdb called clonotypes with MiXCR, one entry per CDR3 protein. The sample has a few hundred thousand distinct CDR3 sequences, roughly 15% seen once. Uncontrolled infection, other autoimmune disease, pregnancy or lactation excluded patients.

The clonotype was recovered from a woman under 30 with Graves' ophthalmopathy. The sequencing input was blood. The gene calls are TRBV20-1 and TRBJ2-7; 9 positions agree with TRBD1. CDR3 DNA: TGCAGTGCTAGAGGGGGACAGGGCGGCTCCTACGAGCAGTACTTC. It specifies CSARGGQGGSYEQYF.